This paragraph reports one T cell receptor beta chain. This sample is drawn from a study of T cell changes during pregnancy in multiple sclerosis. Germline V gene sequence: CDR1 SGHRS, CDR2 YFSETQ. Trimming pared 0 bases from V and 1 base from J, leaving 10 bases between. CDR3 size: 15 residues. Using immunoSEQ multiplex PCR, the repertoire was profiled, and TCRdb retains in-frame clones only, with some absent. The data show 35,000 to 45,000 clones, with roughly 88% seen just once and over 4% held by the top ten. The rearrangement uses TRBV5-1 and TRBJ2-5; D gene ambiguous. Material: CD8+ T cells from peripheral blood mononuclear cells, obtained in the first trimester of pregnancy. This sequence originates from a female donor with multiple sclerosis, enrolled in a pregnancy study. The CDR3 bases are TGCGCCAGCAGCTTGGCGGTGAGTCTCCAAGAGACCCAGTACTTC. Its translation: CASSLAVSLQETQYF.